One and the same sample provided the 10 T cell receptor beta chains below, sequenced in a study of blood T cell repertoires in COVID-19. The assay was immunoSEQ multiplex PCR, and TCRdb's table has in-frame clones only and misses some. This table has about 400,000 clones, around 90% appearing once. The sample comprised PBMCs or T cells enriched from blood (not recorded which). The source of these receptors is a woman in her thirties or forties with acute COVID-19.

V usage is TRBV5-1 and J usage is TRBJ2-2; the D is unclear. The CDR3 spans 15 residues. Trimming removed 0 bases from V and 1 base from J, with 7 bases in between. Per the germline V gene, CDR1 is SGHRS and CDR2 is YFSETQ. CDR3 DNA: TGCGCCAGCAGCTTGGGAGGCAAGAACACCGGGGAGCTGTTTTTT. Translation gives CASSLGGKNTGELFF.

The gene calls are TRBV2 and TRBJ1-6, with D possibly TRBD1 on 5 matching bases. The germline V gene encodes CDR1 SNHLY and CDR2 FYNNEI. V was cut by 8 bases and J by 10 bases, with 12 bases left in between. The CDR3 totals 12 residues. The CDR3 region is CASQGLGSPLHF. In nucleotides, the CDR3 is TGTGCCAGCCAGGGTTTAGGATCACCCCTCCACTTT.

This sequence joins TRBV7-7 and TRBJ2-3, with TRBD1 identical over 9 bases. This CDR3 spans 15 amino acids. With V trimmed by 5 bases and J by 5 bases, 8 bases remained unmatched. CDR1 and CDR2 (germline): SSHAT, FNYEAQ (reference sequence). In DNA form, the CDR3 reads TGTGCCAGCAGCGCCACAGGGGGCGCAGGAGATACGCAGTATTTT. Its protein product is CASSATGGAGDTQYF.

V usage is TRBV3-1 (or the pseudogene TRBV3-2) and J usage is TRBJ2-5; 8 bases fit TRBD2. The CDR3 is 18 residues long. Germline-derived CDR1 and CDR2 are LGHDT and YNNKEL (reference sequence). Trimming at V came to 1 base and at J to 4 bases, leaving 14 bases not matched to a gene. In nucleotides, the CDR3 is TGTGCCAGCAGCCAAGTTAGCGAGTTAGAGCGGGGGCTAGAGACCCAGTACTTC. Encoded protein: CASSQVSELERGLETQYF.

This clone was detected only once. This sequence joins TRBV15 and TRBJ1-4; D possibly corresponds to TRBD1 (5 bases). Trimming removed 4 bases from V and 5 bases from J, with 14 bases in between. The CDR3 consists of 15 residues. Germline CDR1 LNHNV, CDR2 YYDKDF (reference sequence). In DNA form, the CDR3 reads TGTGCCACCAGCACGGAGGGACCGCTCAATGAAAAACTGTTTTTT. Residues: CATSTEGPLNEKLFF.

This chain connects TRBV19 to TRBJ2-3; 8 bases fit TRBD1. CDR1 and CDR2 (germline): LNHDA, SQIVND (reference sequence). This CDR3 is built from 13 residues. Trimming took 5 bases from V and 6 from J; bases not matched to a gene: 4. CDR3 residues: CASSGDRTDTQYF. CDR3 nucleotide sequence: TGTGCCAGTAGTGGGGACAGGACGGATACGCAGTATTTT.

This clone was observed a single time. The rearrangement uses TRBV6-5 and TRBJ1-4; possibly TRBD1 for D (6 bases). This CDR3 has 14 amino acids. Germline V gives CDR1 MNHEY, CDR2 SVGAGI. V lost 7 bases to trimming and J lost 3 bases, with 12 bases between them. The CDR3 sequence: CASTQDSSNEKLFF. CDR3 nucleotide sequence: TGTGCCAGCACCCAGGACAGCTCTAATGAAAAACTGTTTTTT.

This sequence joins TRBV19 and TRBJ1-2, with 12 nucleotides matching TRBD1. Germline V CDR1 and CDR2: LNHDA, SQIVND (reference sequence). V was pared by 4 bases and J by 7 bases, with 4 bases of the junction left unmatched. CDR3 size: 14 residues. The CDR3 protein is CASSRDRGHGGYTF. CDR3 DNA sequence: TGTGCCAGTAGTAGGGACAGGGGGCACGGTGGCTACACCTTC.

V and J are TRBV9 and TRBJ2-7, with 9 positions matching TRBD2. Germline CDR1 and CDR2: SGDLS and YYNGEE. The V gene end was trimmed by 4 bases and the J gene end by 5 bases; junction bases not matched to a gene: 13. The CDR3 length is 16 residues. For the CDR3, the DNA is TGTGCCAGCAGCCCGAGCGGGGGGACCTTTGGGAACGAGCAGTACTTC. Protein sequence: CASSPSGGTFGNEQYF.

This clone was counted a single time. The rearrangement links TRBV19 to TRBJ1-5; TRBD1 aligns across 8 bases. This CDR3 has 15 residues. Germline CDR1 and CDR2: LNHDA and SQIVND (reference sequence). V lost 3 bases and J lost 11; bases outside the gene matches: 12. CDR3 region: CASSIGGTGISAQHF. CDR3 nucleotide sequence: TGTGCCAGTAGTATTGGGGGGACAGGCATATCGGCCCAGCATTTT.